A single sample is the source of the 6 T cell receptor beta chains below, sequenced in a study of T cells in Graves' hyperthyroidism and ophthalmopathy. The investigators amplified TCR beta CDR3 regions from RNA transcripts. TCR CDR3 regions were first amplified by RT-PCR with HTBI primers. Each CDR3 protein is one row after TCRdb ran MiXCR on the multiplex PCR reads. The sample lists 40,000 or so distinct CDR3 sequences; about 50% were seen once. The source material was blood. These receptors originate from a woman aged 45-59 years with Graves' hyperthyroidism that later progressed to Graves' ophthalmopathy.

This clonotype has a count of ten or more. The V gene is TRBV20-1, the J gene TRBJ2-7; TRBD2 matches 12 bases. V was pared by 3 bases and J by 4 bases, with 7 bases of the junction left unmatched. Per the germline V gene, CDR1 is DFQATT and CDR2 is SNEGSKA (reference sequence). The CDR3 spans 15 residues. CDR3 nucleotide sequence: TGCAGTGCTAGGGTCCCCCTAGCGGGAGGGTACGAGCAGTACTTC. Protein product: CSARVPLAGGYEQYF.

This clonotype was picked up one time. Written as DNA, the CDR3 is TGTGCCAGCAGCGCCAGAGGACCAGCGGGCCTGTTCTTC. It specifies CASSARGPAGLFF. The V and J genes are TRBV5-5 and TRBJ2-1, with D maybe TRBD2 (6 bases). This CDR3 contains 13 residues. V lost 4 bases and J lost 15, with 20 bases in between. CDR1 and CDR2 from the germline V gene are SGHKS and YYEKEE (reference sequence).

This clonotype was recorded many times. The rearrangement joins TRBV7-9 to TRBJ2-5; the D is unclear. The CDR3 length is 15 residues. V was trimmed by 0 bases and J by 4 bases, leaving 12 bases between them. The V gene's germline CDR1 is SEHNR and CDR2 FQNEAQ (reference sequence). The CDR3, as DNA: TGTGCCAGCAGCTTAGCTCTATTCGGCGGAGAGACCCAGTACTTC. It encodes CASSLALFGGETQYF.

V and J are TRBV6-5 and TRBJ1-2; D perhaps matches TRBD1 (5 bases). The CDR3 covers 17 residues. Trimming cost V 4 bases and J 6 bases, with 24 bases left between them. Per germline, CDR1 MNHEY and CDR2 SVGAGI. The CDR3 sequence: CASSSGTSGRAYNGYTF. In nucleotides, the CDR3 is TGTGCCAGCAGTTCCGGGACTAGCGGGAGGGCCTACAATGGCTACACCTTC.

This rearrangement joins TRBV6-6 to TRBJ2-5; the match to TRBD2 covers 10 bases. V shed 8 bases, J shed 2 bases, and the junction held 20 bases outside the gene matches. Looked up from germline, CDR1 is MNHNY and CDR2 is SVGAGI (reference sequence). CDR3 size: 19 residues. CDR3 sequence (DNA): TGTGCCAGCCGGACGGCAAGGGCCCTAGCGGGAGTAAATCAAGAGACCCAGTACTTC. It encodes CASRTARALAGVNQETQYF.

By share, this clonotype counts as medium-sized. This chain uses TRBV7-2 with TRBJ2-3; D unresolved. The CDR3 runs to 15 residues. Trimming left V 5 bases short and J 3 bases short, with 15 bases between. Per the germline V gene, CDR1 is SGHTA and CDR2 is FQGNSA. DNA for the CDR3: TGTGCCAGCAGCCCATCTTTGATCACAACAGATACGCAGTATTTT. It specifies CASSPSLITTDTQYF.